Listed below are T cell receptor beta chains from one sample, sequenced in a study of T cells in Graves' hyperthyroidism and ophthalmopathy. MiXCR, applied by TCRdb to the multiplex PCR reads, yields one record per CDR3 protein. The sample has about half a million distinct CDR3 sequences, roughly a sixth seen once. The sample taken for sequencing was blood. These receptor sequences come from a woman aged 25 to 39 with Graves' ophthalmopathy. Each CDR3 is given with its conserved first and last residue. A D gene is named only where the DNA matches it firmly. Clone size appears in some rows only: once, few, many, or a class for an expanded clone.

.	.	TRBV20-1	16	TRBJ2-3	TGCAGTGCTAGAGATTTTGGGAGGACTAACACAGATACGCAGTATTTT	CSARDFGRTNTDTQYF
.	TRBD2	TRBV7-2	15	TRBJ2-1	TGTGCCAGCAGCTTAGAGCGGGAGATGTTAGATGAGCAGTTCTTC	CASSLEREMLDEQFF
few	.	TRBV4-2	17	TRBJ1-3	TGTGCCAGCAGCCAAGCCGGCGACATAGACTCTGGAAACACCATATATTTT	CASSQAGDIDSGNTIYF
few	.	TRBV7-9	15	TRBJ2-7	TGTGCCAGCAGCCGCCCCGACAGCCTAACCTACGAGCAGTACTTC	CASSRPDSLTYEQYF
many	.	TRBV20-1	14	TRBJ1-2	TGCAGTGCTAGAGAAATGGGAGGGTATGGTGGCTACACCTTC	CSAREMGGYGGYTF
.	TRBD1	TRBV5-8	17	TRBJ2-7	TGTGCCAGCAGCTCCGGCGGAGGAGGACAGGGGGTCTACGAGCAGTACTTC	CASSSGGGGQGVYEQYF
many	.	TRBV5-1	16	TRBJ2-1	TGCGCCAGCAGCAGGGACGGGACATCGTTCTACAATGAGCAGTTCTTC	CASSRDGTSFYNEQFF
.	TRBD2	TRBV20-1	15	TRBJ2-3	TGCAGTGCTAGAGGAAGCGGGGCGCTCACAGATACGCAGTATTTT	CSARGSGALTDTQYF
many	TRBD1	TRBV29-1	14	TRBJ2-5	TGCAGCGACCTTAGACAGGGGCCAGGAGAGACCCAGTACTTC	CSDLRQGPGETQYF
many	.	TRBV3-1	15	TRBJ1-3	TGTGCCAGCAGCCAAGATACCAGCTCTGGAAACACCATATATTTT	CASSQDTSSGNTIYF
few	.	TRBV6-2/TRBV6-3	13	TRBJ2-1	TGTGCCAGCAGTTACCATAACTTTGACGAGCAGTTCTTC	CASSYHNFDEQFF
many	TRBD1	TRBV28	14	TRBJ2-3	TGTGCCACCACGGACAGGGGAGGAGAAGATACGCAGTATTTT	CATTDRGGEDTQYF
.	.	TRBV12-3/TRBV12-4	12	TRBJ1-2	TGTGCCAGCAGACTAGGGAACTATGGCTACACCTTC	CASRLGNYGYTF
.	TRBD1	TRBV18	17	TRBJ2-1	TGTGCCAGCTCACCAAGGATCGCCGGGACAGGGGGAAATGAGCAGTTCTTC	CASSPRIAGTGGNEQFF
many	.	TRBV20-1	12	TRBJ2-1	TGCAGTGCGCGAAGAGTGGGCGGAGAGCAGTTCTTC	CSARRVGGEQFF
many	.	TRBV29-1	15	TRBJ2-5	TGCAGCGTTGAGCAAGGGGGGCAGGGCCAAGAGACCCAGTACTTC	CSVEQGGQGQETQYF
many	.	TRBV10-3	12	TRBJ2-2	TGTGCCGTACTATTGAACACCGGGGAGCTGTTTTTT	CAVLLNTGELFF
many	.	TRBV15	15	TRBJ1-1	TGTGCCACCAGCAGAGTGAAGGGTCGGAACACTGAAGCTTTCTTT	CATSRVKGRNTEAFF
.	.	TRBV7-9	17	TRBJ2-4	TGTGCCAGCAGCTTAGAGTCGCTTTCGGTAGCCAAAAACATTCAGTACTTC	CASSLESLSVAKNIQYF
few	.	TRBV12-3/TRBV12-4	14	TRBJ2-5	TGTGCCAGCACCCCGACCGGCGCTACAGAGACCCAGTACTTC	CASTPTGATETQYF
few	.	TRBV15	24	TRBJ2-6	TGTGCCACCAGCAGAGATCCTCTCCCAGGGACGGTTCTAACCAACAGCTCTGGGGCCAACGTCCTGACTTTC	CATSRDPLPGTVLTNSSGANVLTF
.	.	TRBV10-3	13	TRBJ2-7	TGTGCCATCAGTGGGCCGCGATCCTACGAGCAGTACTTC	CAISGPRSYEQYF
.	.	TRBV7-3	13	TRBJ2-4	TGTGCCAGCAGCTTAGAAAAGGAAAACATTCAGTACTTC	CASSLEKENIQYF